The 29 T cell receptor beta chains given below trace back to one sample, sequenced in a study of T cells in Graves' hyperthyroidism and ophthalmopathy. TCR beta CDR3 sequences were amplified from RNA transcripts. First-round RT-PCR with HTBI primers amplified the TCR CDR3 region. MiXCR, applied by TCRdb to the multiplex PCR reads, yields one record per CDR3 protein. Of fewer than 650,000 distinct CDR3 sequences in the sample, approximately 15% were seen once. The sequencing input was blood. These receptors were taken from a woman aged 40 to 50 with Graves' hyperthyroidism.

This clonotype was detected many times. The chain combines TRBV2 with TRBJ2-1, with D tentatively TRBD2 (5 bases). CDR1 and CDR2 from the germline V gene are SNHLY and FYNNEI. This CDR3 has 15 amino acids. The ends were cut back, 3 bases at V and 4 bases at J, with 13 bases in the middle. This chain's CDR3 is CASSDRELTYNEQFF. The CDR3 DNA is TGTGCCAGCAGTGATAGGGAGCTCACATACAATGAGCAGTTCTTC.

This clonotype has a count of ten or more. This chain joins TRBV30 and TRBJ1-1; 9 bases match TRBD1. This CDR3 has 14 amino acids. V gave up 4 bases and J gave up 3 bases; unmatched junction bases: 6. Per the germline V gene, CDR1 is GTSNPN and CDR2 is SVGIG (reference sequence). CDR3 region: CAWNRGRKDTEAFF. In DNA, the CDR3 is TGTGCCTGGAACAGGGGGCGAAAGGACACTGAAGCTTTCTTT.

In its sample, this clonotype was seen a few times. The chain recombines TRBV18 with TRBJ1-2, with D possibly being TRBD1 (5 bases). V was trimmed by 4 bases and J by 2 bases, leaving 11 bases between them. CDR3 size: 14 residues. Germline V CDR1 and CDR2: KGHSH, LQKENI. The DNA for the CDR3 is TGTGCCAGCTCACGGCAGGGCAAAAACTATGGCTACACCTTC. It codes for CASSRQGKNYGYTF. Full variable domain (rest looked up from reference TRBV18 and TRBJ1-2): NAGVMQNPRHLVRRRGQEARLRCSPMKGHSHVYWYRQLPEEGLKFMVYLQKENIIDESGMPKERFSAEFPKEGPSILRIQQVVRGDSAAYFCASSRQGKNYGYTFGSGTRLTVV.

This clonotype was picked up one time. This may arise from a read error, as a much more abundant clone is one base away. The chain carries TRBV29-1 and TRBJ2-1, with 8 positions matching TRBD2. The CDR3 is 17 amino acids. Germline CDR1 reads SQVTM; CDR2 reads ANQGSEA. This CDR3 is CSVGGAQGLGSCNEQFF. The CDR3 DNA is TGCAGCGTTGGGGGGGCCCAGGGACTAGGTTCCTGCAATGAGCAGTTCTTC.

There are many counts of this clonotype. V usage is TRBV7-8 and J usage is TRBJ2-3; TRBD2 matches 11 bases. V lost 5 bases and J lost 3; bases outside the gene matches: 7. The CDR3 is made up of 16 amino acids. Germline V CDR1 and CDR2: SGHVS, FQNEAQ. The CDR3 loop is CASSLRGTSGTDTQYF. CDR3 DNA sequence: TGTGCCAGCAGCCTAAGGGGGACTAGCGGAACAGATACGCAGTATTTT.

The sample holds a few counts of this clonotype. The genes are TRBV10-2 and TRBJ2-3; 10 nucleotides align to TRBD2. This CDR3 spans 18 amino acids. Germline V gene sequence: CDR1 WSHSY, CDR2 SAAADI. V trimming: 3 bases; J trimming: 2 bases; junction bases outside the gene matches: 11. The CDR3 DNA sequence: TGCGCCAGCAGTGATCCGCTAGCGGGAGATAAATCCACAGATACGCAGTATTTT. It yields the protein CASSDPLAGDKSTDTQYF.

This clonotype was observed a few times. The chain combines TRBV5-1 with TRBJ1-1, with 11 positions matching TRBD1. CDR1 is SGHRS, CDR2 YFSETQ, per germline. J was trimmed by 4 bases and V by 2 bases; bases with no gene match: 10. CDR3 length: 17 residues. CDR3 loop: CASSFGTGGWQGTEAFF. Written as DNA, the CDR3 is TGCGCCAGCAGCTTTGGGACAGGGGGTTGGCAAGGCACTGAAGCTTTCTTT. Complete variable domain (other parts from reference TRBV5-1 and TRBJ1-1): KAGVTQTPRYLIKTRGQQVTLSCSPISGHRSVSWYQQTPGQGLQFLFEYFSETQRNKGNFPGRFSGRQFSNSRSEMNVSTLELGDSALYLCASSFGTGGWQGTEAFFGQGTRLTVV.

There are many counts of this clonotype. The rearrangement uses TRBV2 and TRBJ1-4; D gene uncertain. The CDR3 runs 14 residues. V was cut by 6 bases and J by 0 bases, with 8 bases left in between. CDR1 is SNHLY and CDR2 is FYNNEI in the germline V gene. CDR3 DNA: TGTGCCAGCAGGACACGAGCAACTAATGAAAAACTGTTTTTT. Translating it yields CASRTRATNEKLFF.

The table lists this clonotype with many counts. This rearrangement joins TRBV28 to TRBJ2-1, with 9 bases matching TRBD1. The germline V gene has CDR1 MDHEN and CDR2 SYDVKM. The CDR3 sequence is 14 residues long. With 5 bases clipped from V and 8 bases from J, the junction kept 7 bases outside the gene matches. The CDR3 DNA follows: TGTGCCAGCAGTCAGGACAGGGGATGGCATGAGCAGTTCTTC. Protein sequence: CASSQDRGWHEQFF.

This clonotype has a handful of counts. This chain uses TRBV27 with TRBJ2-7; possibly TRBD1 for D (6 bases). The V end lost 8 bases, the J end lost 1 base, and 9 bases lay between the germline ends. Germline CDR1 and CDR2: MNHEY and SMNVEV (reference sequence). The CDR3 loop spans 12 amino acids. Here the CDR3 DNA reads TGTGCCAGCGGGGGCCCTTCCTACGAGCAGTACTTC. Protein: CASGGPSYEQYF.

On this clonotype itself: A much larger clonotype is one base distant, so this may be a read error. The chain employs TRBV5-1 and TRBJ1-1; D perhaps matches TRBD1 (6 bases). CDR1 and CDR2 from the germline V gene are SGHRS and YFSETQ. Trimming took 0 bases from V and 1 from J, leaving 16 bases between them. The CDR3 has 17 amino acids. DNA of the CDR3: TGCGCCAGCAGCTTGGGGGGGCAAGAGGCAAGGAACACTGAAGCTTTCTTT. Translation gives CASSLGGQEARNTEAFF.

This clonotype was counted many times. The chain employs TRBV7-2 and TRBJ2-4; 10 bases fit TRBD1. The CDR3 totals 16 residues. CDR1 and CDR2 from the germline V gene are SGHTA and FQGNSA. Unmatched junction bases numbered 10, after V lost 4 bases and J lost 7 bases. The DNA for the CDR3 is TGTGCCAGCAGCTCCTCTACCGGGACAGGGGCCAACATTCAGTACTTC. It yields the protein CASSSSTGTGANIQYF.

This clonotype was seen a few times. The V and J genes are TRBV29-1 and TRBJ2-7, with unresolved D. Trimming took 7 bases from V and 0 from J, leaving 13 bases between them. The germline V gene encodes CDR1 SQVTM and CDR2 ANQGSEA. The CDR3 is 13 amino acids. CDR3 protein: CSAQDAISYEQYF. In DNA, the CDR3 is TGCAGCGCCCAGGACGCGATCTCCTACGAGCAGTACTTC.

The table lists this clonotype with many counts. The gene calls are TRBV2 and TRBJ2-3; no clear D gene. This CDR3 region has 11 residues. With 6 bases removed from V and 4 bases from J, the gap between germline ends came to 5 bases. CDR1 and CDR2 (germline): SNHLY, FYNNEI. The CDR3 DNA reads as TGTGCCAGCAGATCCGCAGATACGCAGTATTTT. It is translated as CASRSADTQYF.

The sample holds a few counts of this clonotype. A much larger clone differs from this one at a single base, so this may be a read error. This rearrangement joins TRBV2 to TRBJ2-1; 7 bases map to TRBD1. CDR3 length: 14 amino acids. The germline V gene has CDR1 SNHLY and CDR2 FYNNEI. CDR3 bases: TGTGCCAGCAAAGGGGACAGATACTACGATGAGCAGTTCTTC. Its protein is CASKGDRYYDEQFF.

This clonotype was found many times. The V and J genes are TRBV28 and TRBJ1-3, with 7 nucleotides matching TRBD1. J lost 3 bases, V lost 5 bases, and 10 bases had no gene match. In germline, CDR1 is MDHEN, CDR2 SYDVKM. CDR3 length: 16 residues. The CDR3 spells CASSPQDREGGNTIYF. DNA of the CDR3: TGTGCCAGCAGTCCTCAAGACAGGGAGGGTGGAAACACCATATATTTT.

This clonotype was recorded a few times. The chain carries TRBV6-1 and TRBJ1-2; TRBD1 is a possible D gene (5 bases). Germline lookup yields CDR1 MNHNS and CDR2 SASEGT. Trimming cost V 6 bases and J 0 bases, with 17 bases left between them. This CDR3 has 16 residues. The CDR3 here is CASRHGTADPNYGYTF. The CDR3 DNA sequence: TGTGCCAGCAGACACGGGACGGCAGATCCTAACTATGGCTACACCTTC.

The V gene is TRBV2, the J gene TRBJ2-7; possible D gene TRBD1, 6 bases. Germline CDR1 and CDR2: SNHLY and FYNNEI. CDR3 length: 13 residues. Trimming took off 6 bases at V and 5 bases at J, with 14 bases between the two ends. The DNA for the CDR3 is TGTGCCAGCAGCATTAAGGACAGTAACGAGCAGTACTTC. Translation: CASSIKDSNEQYF.

This chain links TRBV7-9 with TRBJ2-1, with 7 bases fitting TRBD2. With V trimmed by 0 bases and J by 2 bases, 4 bases remained unmatched. Germline V gene data show CDR1 as SEHNR and CDR2 as FQNEAQ (reference sequence). The CDR3 extends over 16 amino acids. The CDR3: CASSLARGRAYNEQFF. Here the CDR3 DNA reads TGTGCCAGCAGCTTAGCGAGAGGGAGGGCCTACAATGAGCAGTTCTTC.

The CDR3 nucleotides are TGCGCCAGCAGCTTGTCCGGACAGGGTTCCAGTGAGCAGTTCTTC. Encoded protein: CASSLSGQGSSEQFF. This chain joins TRBV5-1 and TRBJ2-1; 8 bases agree with TRBD1. CDR3 size: 15 residues. Germline V CDR1 and CDR2: SGHRS, YFSETQ. With 1 base clipped from V and 9 bases from J, the junction kept 9 bases outside the gene matches.

This clonotype has ten or more counts. V gene TRBV15 combines with J gene TRBJ2-2, with 8 bases aligning to TRBD1. CDR3 size: 17 residues. The ends lost 3 bases at V and 2 bases at J; junction bases unmatched: 8. The germline V gene encodes CDR1 LNHNV and CDR2 YYDKDF (reference sequence). The CDR3 here is CATSSRAGGPNTGELFF. In nucleotides, the CDR3 is TGTGCCACCAGCAGTAGGGCAGGGGGCCCTAACACCGGGGAGCTGTTTTTT.

This clonotype was observed many times. This sequence joins TRBV7-9 and TRBJ1-6, with D maybe TRBD1 (5 bases). CDR3 length: 14 amino acids. Per germline, CDR1 SEHNR and CDR2 FQNEAQ (reference sequence). Between the trimmed V and J ends, which lost 6 bases and 8 bases, there was a span of 14 bases. CDR3 protein: CASRGDSSDSPLHF. CDR3 nucleotide sequence: TGTGCCAGCAGGGGGGACTCGAGCGATTCACCCCTCCACTTT.

This clonotype was counted many times. The chain employs TRBV2 and TRBJ2-7, with D unresolved. Trimming took 7 bases from V and 2 from J, leaving 9 bases between them. This CDR3 comprises 12 residues. CDR1 and CDR2 from the germline V gene are SNHLY and FYNNEI. The CDR3 protein is CASMGYTYEQYF. As DNA, the CDR3 is TGTGCCAGCATGGGGTACACCTACGAGCAGTACTTC.

This clonotype appeared many times. The chain uses TRBV27 and TRBJ2-1, with TRBD1 matching over 10 bases. The germline V gene has CDR1 MNHEY and CDR2 SMNVEV (reference sequence). The CDR3 extends over 18 amino acids. V shed 0 bases and J 8 bases; nucleotides not matched to a gene: 13. CDR3 amino acids: CASSLSGGGTGVKYEQFF. In DNA form, the CDR3 reads TGTGCCAGCAGTTTATCTGGGGGGGGGACAGGGGTAAAGTATGAGCAGTTCTTC.

This clonotype appeared many times. The rearrangement links TRBV24-1 to TRBJ2-1; 8 positions agree with TRBD2. Germline lookup yields CDR1 KGHDR and CDR2 SFDVKD. The CDR3 has 16 amino acids. V lost 0 bases and J lost 1; bases outside the gene matches: 1. The CDR3 DNA is TGTGCCACCAGTGATTTGCGGGAGGGATCCTACAATGAGCAGTTCTTC. This encodes CATSDLREGSYNEQFF.

This clonotype has only a few counts. The J gene is TRBJ1-1, the V gene TRBV15, with D uncertain. V was pared by 0 bases and J by 3 bases, with 11 bases between. Looked up from germline, CDR1 is LNHNV and CDR2 is YYDKDF (reference sequence). The CDR3 is 15 residues long. Here the CDR3 reads CATSRDLDYYTEAFF. DNA of the CDR3: TGTGCCACCAGCAGAGATCTAGATTACTACACTGAAGCTTTCTTT.

This clonotype has at least ten counts. This rearrangement joins TRBV20-1 to TRBJ2-5; the match to TRBD2 covers 7 bases. The CDR3 extends over 13 amino acids. V shed 6 bases, J shed 4 bases, and the junction held 8 bases outside the gene matches. CDR1 is DFQATT and CDR2 is SNEGSKA in the germline V gene (reference sequence). CDR3 nucleotide sequence: TGCAGTGCCTCGGCGGGAGCCGGAGAGACCCAGTACTTC. The encoded protein is CSASAGAGETQYF.

The chain uses TRBV11-2 and TRBJ2-1; possible D gene TRBD2, 5 bases. The CDR3 is 15 amino acids. V was cut by 1 base and J by 6 bases, with 13 bases left in between. The V gene's germline CDR1 is SGHAT and CDR2 FQNNGV. CDR3 region: CASSLGGGEINEQFF. The CDR3 DNA follows: TGTGCCAGCAGCTTAGGAGGTGGGGAGATCAATGAGCAGTTCTTC.

Remarks on this clonotype: The germline gene is not matched at one end of the junction; a read error may be the cause. The rearrangement links TRBV15 to TRBJ2-7, with 7 bases identical to TRBD2. The CDR3 contains 17 residues. Germline V gene sequence: CDR1 LNHNV, CDR2 YYDKDF (reference sequence). CDR3 nucleotide sequence: TGTGCCACCAGCAGAGATGTGCTTGGGCGGACTAGGCACGAGCAGTGCTTC. It translates to CATSRDVLGRTRHEQCF.